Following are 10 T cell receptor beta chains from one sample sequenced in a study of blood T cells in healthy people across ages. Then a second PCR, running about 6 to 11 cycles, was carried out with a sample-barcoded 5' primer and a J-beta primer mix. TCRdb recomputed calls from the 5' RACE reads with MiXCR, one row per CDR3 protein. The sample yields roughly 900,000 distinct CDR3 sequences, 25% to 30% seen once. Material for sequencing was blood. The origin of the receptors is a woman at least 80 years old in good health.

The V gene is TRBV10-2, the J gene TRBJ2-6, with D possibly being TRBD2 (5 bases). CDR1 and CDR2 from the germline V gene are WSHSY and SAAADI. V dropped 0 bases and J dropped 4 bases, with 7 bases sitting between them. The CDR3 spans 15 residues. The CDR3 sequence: CASSESGEGANVLTF. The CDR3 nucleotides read TGCGCCAGCAGTGAGTCCGGGGAAGGGGCCAACGTCCTGACTTTC.

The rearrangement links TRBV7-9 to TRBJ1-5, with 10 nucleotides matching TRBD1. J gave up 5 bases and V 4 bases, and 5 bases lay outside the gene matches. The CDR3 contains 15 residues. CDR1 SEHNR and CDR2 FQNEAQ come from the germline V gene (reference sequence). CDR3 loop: CASSSGDRGDQPQHF. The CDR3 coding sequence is TGTGCCAGCAGCTCTGGGGACAGGGGCGATCAGCCCCAGCATTTT.

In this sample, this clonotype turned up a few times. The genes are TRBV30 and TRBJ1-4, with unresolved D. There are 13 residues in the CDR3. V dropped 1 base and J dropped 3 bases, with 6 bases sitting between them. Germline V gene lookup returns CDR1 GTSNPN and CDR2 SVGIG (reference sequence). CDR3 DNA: TGTGCCTGGAGTGCCCAGGCTAATGAAAAACTGTTTTTT. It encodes CAWSAQANEKLFF.

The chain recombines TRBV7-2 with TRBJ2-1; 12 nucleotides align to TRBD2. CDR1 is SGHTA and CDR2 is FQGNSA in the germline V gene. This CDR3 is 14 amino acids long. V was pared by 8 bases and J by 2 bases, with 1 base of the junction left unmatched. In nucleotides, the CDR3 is TGTGCCAGCGGACTAGCGGGGACCTACAATGAGCAGTTCTTC. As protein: CASGLAGTYNEQFF.

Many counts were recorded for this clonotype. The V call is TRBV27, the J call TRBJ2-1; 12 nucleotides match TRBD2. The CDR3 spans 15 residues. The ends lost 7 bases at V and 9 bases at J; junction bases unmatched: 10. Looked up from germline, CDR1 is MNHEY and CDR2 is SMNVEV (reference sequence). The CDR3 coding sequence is TGTGCCAGCACCTCCGGACTAGCGGGGAGAGGTGAGCAGTTCTTC. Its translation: CASTSGLAGRGEQFF.

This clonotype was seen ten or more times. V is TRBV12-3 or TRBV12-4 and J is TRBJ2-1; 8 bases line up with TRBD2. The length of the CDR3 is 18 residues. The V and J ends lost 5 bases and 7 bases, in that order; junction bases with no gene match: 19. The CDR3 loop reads CASSTGTRNDKRYNEQFF. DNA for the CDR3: TGTGCCAGCAGTACCGGGACTAGAAATGATAAACGATATAATGAGCAGTTCTTC.

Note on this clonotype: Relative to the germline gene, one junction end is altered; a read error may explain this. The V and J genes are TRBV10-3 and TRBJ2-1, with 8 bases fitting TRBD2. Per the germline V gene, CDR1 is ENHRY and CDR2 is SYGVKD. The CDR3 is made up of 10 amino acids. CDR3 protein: CASGGNGQFF. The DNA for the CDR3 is TGTGCCAGCGGGGGGAATGGGCAGTTCTTC.

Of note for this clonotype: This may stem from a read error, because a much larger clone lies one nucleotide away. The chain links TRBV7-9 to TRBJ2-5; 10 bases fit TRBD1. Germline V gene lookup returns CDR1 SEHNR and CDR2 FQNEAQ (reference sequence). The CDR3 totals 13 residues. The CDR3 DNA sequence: TGTGCCGGCAGCCTCGGACAGGGGGGGACCCAGTACTTC. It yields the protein CAGSLGQGGTQYF.

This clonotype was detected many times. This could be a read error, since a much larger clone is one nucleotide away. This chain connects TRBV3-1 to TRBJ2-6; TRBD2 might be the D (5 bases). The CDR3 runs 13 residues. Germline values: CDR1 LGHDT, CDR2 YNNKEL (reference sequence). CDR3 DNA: TGTGCCAGCAGCCAAGATCGTTTCGGGGTCCGGACTTTC. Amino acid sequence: CASSQDRFGVRTF.

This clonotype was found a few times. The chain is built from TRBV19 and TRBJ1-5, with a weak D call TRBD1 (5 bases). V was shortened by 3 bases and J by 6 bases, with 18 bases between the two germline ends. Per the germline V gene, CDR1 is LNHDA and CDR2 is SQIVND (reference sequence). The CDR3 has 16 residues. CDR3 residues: CASSIRKSGRGQPQHF. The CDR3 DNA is TGTGCCAGTAGTATCCGAAAATCAGGGAGGGGTCAGCCCCAGCATTTT.